Following are 22 T cell receptor beta chains from one sample sequenced in a study of blood T cell repertoires in COVID-19. Generated by immunoSEQ multiplex PCR, the TCRdb table keeps only in-frame clones and is missing some. Of under 200,000 clones listed, around 74% were seen once; the top ten hold approximately 3%. Sequenced sample: peripheral blood. The receptors come from a woman older than 75 with acute or convalescent COVID-19.

The chain combines TRBV9 with TRBJ2-5; D unresolved. This CDR3 region has 15 residues. Trimming left V 0 bases short and J 5 bases short, with 14 bases between. CDR1 and CDR2 (germline): SGDLS, YYNGEE. The CDR3 here is CASSVEYVGWETQYF. CDR3 coding DNA: TGTGCCAGCAGCGTAGAGTATGTCGGTTGGGAGACCCAGTACTTC.

V gene TRBV11-3 combines with J gene TRBJ2-2, with D perhaps matching TRBD1 (5 bases). Per the germline V gene, CDR1 is SGHNT and CDR2 is YENEEA. With 2 bases removed from V and 4 bases from J, the gap between germline ends came to 8 bases. The CDR3 contains 14 residues. The CDR3 DNA is TGTGCCAGCAGCTTATTCAGGGCCACCGGGGAGCTGTTTTTT. It specifies CASSLFRATGELFF.

This clone was seen only a few times. This sequence joins TRBV10-2 and TRBJ2-1; TRBD1 matches 7 bases. The CDR3 loop spans 14 amino acids. J was trimmed by 7 bases and V by 6 bases; bases with no gene match: 9. Per germline, CDR1 WSHSY and CDR2 SAAADI. The CDR3 region is CASRQGITENEQFF. The CDR3 nucleotides are TGCGCCAGCAGACAGGGGATCACCGAAAATGAGCAGTTCTTC.

The chain combines TRBV5-1 with TRBJ2-3; 9 nucleotides align to TRBD1. The V gene's germline CDR1 is SGHRS and CDR2 YFSETQ. Trimming took 4 bases from V and 4 from J; bases not matched to a gene: 10. The CDR3 totals 16 residues. CDR3 region: CASSEGHRGQSDTQYF. CDR3 sequence (DNA): TGCGCCAGCAGCGAGGGGCACAGGGGGCAATCAGATACGCAGTATTTT.

The J gene is TRBJ2-5, the V gene TRBV13; the D gene is possibly TRBD1 (6 bases). This CDR3 comprises 15 residues. The germline CDR1 and CDR2 sequences are PRHDT and FYEKMQ (reference sequence). V lost 3 bases and J 2 bases, leaving 13 bases between the germline ends. CDR3: CASSFQQGRQETQYF. CDR3 in DNA: TGTGCCAGCAGCTTTCAACAGGGAAGGCAAGAGACCCAGTACTTC.

This chain uses TRBV18 with TRBJ2-7; 7 bases match TRBD1. After removal of 3 bases from V and 0 bases from J, the junction contained 5 bases not matched to a gene. The germline gives CDR1 KGHSH, CDR2 LQKENI. The CDR3 is made up of 15 amino acids. The CDR3 loop is CASSPGTAYSYEQYF. The DNA of the CDR3 is TGTGCCAGCTCACCGGGGACAGCCTACTCCTACGAGCAGTACTTC.

The CDR3 nucleotides are TGTGCCAGCAGTTCCTTAGGGGGATCAAAACAGGAGGGCTACACCTTC. Protein sequence: CASSSLGGSKQEGYTF. The chain combines TRBV7-8 with TRBJ1-2; D may be TRBD1 (6 bases). The CDR3 extends over 16 amino acids. Per germline, CDR1 SGHVS and CDR2 FQNEAQ. V lost 6 bases, J lost 8 bases, and 25 bases lay in between.

The chain combines TRBV28 with TRBJ2-7; a weak D match, TRBD2 (7 bases). The CDR3 is 15 amino acids. The germline V and J ends were trimmed by 8 bases and 6 bases, with 23 bases remaining between them. Germline V gene lookup returns CDR1 MDHEN and CDR2 SYDVKM. DNA of the CDR3: TGTGCCAGCGGGTTGTGGGGGGGCGGACGTGTCGAGCAGTACTTC. It codes for CASGLWGGGRVEQYF.

DNA of the CDR3: TGTGCCAGTAGTCCTAACAGGGCCGCTGAGGGGGAAGCTTTCTTT. Encoded protein: CASSPNRAAEGEAFF. The chain carries TRBV19 and TRBJ1-1; a weak D match, TRBD1 (6 bases). Germline loops: CDR1 LNHDA, CDR2 SQIVND (reference sequence). The CDR3 has 15 amino acids. The ends were cut back, 5 bases at V and 8 bases at J, with 21 bases in the middle.

This clone has just a few counts. The chain couples TRBV14 to TRBJ1-6, with TRBD1 matching 7 bases. The CDR3 runs to 15 residues. Germline CDR1 SGHDN, CDR2 FVKESK. V lost 4 bases, J lost 9 bases, and 9 bases stayed unmatched. Here the CDR3 DNA reads TGTGCCAGCAGCCTAAGGACAGGCCTTTCTTCACCCCTCCACTTT. This codes for CASSLRTGLSSPLHF.

The rearrangement joins TRBV6-5 to TRBJ2-1; 12 nucleotides match TRBD2. J gave up 12 bases and V 10 bases, and 13 bases lay outside the gene matches. This CDR3 comprises 14 residues. Germline CDR1 reads MNHEY; CDR2 reads SVGAGI. The CDR3 nucleotides are TGTGCCACCGAGACTAGCGGGAGTGTGGTGGGGCAGTTCTTC. It yields the protein CATETSGSVVGQFF.

V is TRBV30 and J is TRBJ1-1, with D unclear. This CDR3 comprises 14 residues. Trimming shortened V by 2 bases and J by 0 bases, and 10 bases separated the two germline ends. Looked up from germline, CDR1 is GTSNPN and CDR2 is SVGIG (reference sequence). The CDR3, as DNA: TGTGCCTGGAGTTTAGCGGCGGTGAACACTGAAGCTTTCTTT. Encoded protein: CAWSLAAVNTEAFF.

The V call is TRBV20-1, the J call TRBJ1-5, with D tentatively TRBD1 (6 bases). Looked up from germline, CDR1 is DFQATT and CDR2 is SNEGSKA (reference sequence). This CDR3 has 16 amino acids. The V end was cut by 3 bases, the J end by 2 bases, with 17 bases between. The CDR3 loop reads CSASSRGTSGNQPQHF. DNA for the CDR3: TGCAGTGCTAGTTCCAGGGGCACGTCGGGCAATCAGCCCCAGCATTTT.

The V and J genes are TRBV5-1 and TRBJ2-3, with 8 nucleotides matching TRBD1. Trimming removed 3 bases from V and 2 bases from J; junction bases left unmatched: 5. Germline CDR1 SGHRS, CDR2 YFSETQ. The CDR3 runs to 15 residues. CDR3 sequence (DNA): TGCGCCAGCAGCTCAGGGACAGGAGACACAGATACGCAGTATTTT. Translating it yields CASSSGTGDTDTQYF.

J is TRBJ1-2 and V is TRBV7-9, with 8 bases matching TRBD1. Germline lookup yields CDR1 SEHNR and CDR2 FQNEAQ (reference sequence). The CDR3 is made up of 13 amino acids. Germline trimming cut 5 bases from V and 6 bases from J; bases unmatched to any gene: 5. The CDR3 reads CASSSRGRDGYTF. The CDR3 bases are TGTGCCAGCAGCAGCAGGGGGCGAGATGGCTACACCTTC.

The chain has TRBV5-1 and TRBJ1-6; 9 nucleotides agree with TRBD1. The V gene's germline CDR1 is SGHRS and CDR2 YFSETQ. CDR3 size: 15 residues. After removal of 4 bases from V and 10 bases from J, the junction contained 9 bases not matched to a gene. The DNA for the CDR3 is TGCGCCAGCAGCGACAGGACAGGGGCGAGGTCACCCCTCCACTTT. It yields the protein CASSDRTGARSPLHF.

The chain uses TRBV18 and TRBJ2-7; D remains unclear. Germline V CDR1 and CDR2: KGHSH, LQKENI. This CDR3 contains 14 residues. Trimming removed 0 bases at V and 2 bases at J, with 8 bases between. CDR3 protein: CASSPPLVTYEQYF. In DNA, the CDR3 is TGTGCCAGCTCACCACCGCTAGTAACCTACGAGCAGTACTTC.

This rearrangement joins TRBV19 to TRBJ2-3; D unclear. The germline V and J ends were trimmed by 0 bases and 4 bases, with 11 bases remaining between them. CDR3 size: 15 residues. Germline CDR1 is LNHDA and CDR2 is SQIVND (reference sequence). The CDR3 bases are TGTGCCAGTAGTATAGACAACTCCATCGCAGATACGCAGTATTTT. This codes for CASSIDNSIADTQYF.

This clone occurred once. This may come from a read error, since a much larger clone is one base off. V and J are TRBV2 and TRBJ1-1; no clear D. Germline CDR1 is SNHLY and CDR2 is FYNNEI. The V end lost 5 bases, the J end lost 1 base, and 8 bases lay between the germline ends. The CDR3 is 13 amino acids. CDR3 protein: CASSFTENTEAFF. The CDR3 DNA is TGTGCCAGCAGTTTTACAGAGAACACTGAAGCTTTCTTT.

This clone was detected a few times. The gene calls are TRBV18 and TRBJ2-2, with 8 bases aligning to TRBD2. With 2 bases clipped from V and 5 bases from J, the junction kept 4 bases outside the gene matches. The germline gives CDR1 KGHSH, CDR2 LQKENI. The CDR3 covers 15 residues. CDR3 nucleotide sequence: TGTGCCAGCTCACCAGCGGGACTAGAAACCGGGGAGCTGTTTTTT. Translating gives CASSPAGLETGELFF. The full variable domain, its missing parts supplied by reference TRBV18 and TRBJ2-2, is NAGVMQNPRHLVRRRGQEARLRCSPMKGHSHVYWYRQLPEEGLKFMVYLQKENIIDESGMPKERFSAEFPKEGPSILRIQQVVRGDSAAYFCASSPAGLETGELFFGEGSRLTVL.

The V gene is TRBV7-2, the J gene TRBJ2-2, with 9 nucleotides matching TRBD2. The CDR3 has 16 amino acids. Germline V lookup: CDR1 SGHTA, CDR2 FQGNSA. J lost 8 bases, V lost 1 base, and 8 bases had no gene match. The CDR3 coding sequence is TGTGCCAGCAGCTTAGGTCCTAGCGGGAATGCAGGGGAGCTGTTTTTT. This codes for CASSLGPSGNAGELFF. The full variable domain, rest sourced from reference TRBV7-2 and TRBJ2-2, is GAGVSQSPSNKVTEKGKDVELRCDPISGHTALYWYRQSLGQGLEFLIYFQGNSAPDKSGLPSDRFSAERTGGSVSTLTIQRTQQEDSAVYLCASSLGPSGNAGELFFGEGSRLTVL.

V gene TRBV5-1 combines with J gene TRBJ1-5; TRBD1 aligns across 8 bases. Germline V gene sequence: CDR1 SGHRS, CDR2 YFSETQ. The CDR3 is made up of 15 amino acids. V was pared by 4 bases and J by 2 bases, with 5 bases of the junction left unmatched. The CDR3: CASSPGQVGNQPQHF. The CDR3 DNA reads as TGCGCCAGCAGCCCGGGACAGGTCGGCAATCAGCCCCAGCATTTT.